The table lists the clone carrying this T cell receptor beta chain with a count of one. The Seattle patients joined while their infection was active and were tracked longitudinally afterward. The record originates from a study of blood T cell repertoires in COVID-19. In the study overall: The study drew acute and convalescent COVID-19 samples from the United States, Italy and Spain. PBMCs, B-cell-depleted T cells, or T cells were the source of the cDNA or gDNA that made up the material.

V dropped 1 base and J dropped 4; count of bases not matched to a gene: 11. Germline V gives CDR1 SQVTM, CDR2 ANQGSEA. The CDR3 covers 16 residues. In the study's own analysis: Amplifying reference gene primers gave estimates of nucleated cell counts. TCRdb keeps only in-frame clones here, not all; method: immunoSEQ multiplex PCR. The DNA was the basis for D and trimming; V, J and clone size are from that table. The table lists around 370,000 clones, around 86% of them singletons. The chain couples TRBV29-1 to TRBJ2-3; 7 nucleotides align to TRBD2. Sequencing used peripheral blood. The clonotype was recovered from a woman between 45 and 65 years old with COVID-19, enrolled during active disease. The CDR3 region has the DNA TGCAGCGTTGAAGGCGGGCCGGGAGGCGTCTCAGATACGCAGTATTTT. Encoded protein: CSVEGGPGGVSDTQYF.